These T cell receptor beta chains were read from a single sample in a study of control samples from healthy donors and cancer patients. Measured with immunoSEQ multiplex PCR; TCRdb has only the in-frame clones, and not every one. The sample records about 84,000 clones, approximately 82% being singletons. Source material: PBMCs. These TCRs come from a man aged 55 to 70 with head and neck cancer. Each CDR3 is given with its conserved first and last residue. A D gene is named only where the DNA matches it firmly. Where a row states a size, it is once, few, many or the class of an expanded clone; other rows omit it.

CDR3 protein: CASSFGEYYGYTF
CDR3 DNA: TGTGCCAGCAGTTTCGGGGAATACTATGGCTACACCTTC
V gene: TRBV27
J gene: TRBJ1-2
D gene: -
clone size: once

CDR3 protein: CASSLVGGGTEAFF
CDR3 DNA: TGCGCCAGCAGCTTGGTAGGGGGTGGCACTGAAGCTTTCTTT
V gene: TRBV5-1
J gene: TRBJ1-1
D gene: -
clone size: -

CDR3 protein: CASSQDSRPYLPNQPQHF
CDR3 DNA: TGTGCCAGCAGCCAAGATTCCCGACCGTACCTCCCTAATCAGCCCCAGCATTTT
V gene: TRBV4-2
J gene: TRBJ1-5
D gene: -
clone size: once

CDR3 protein: CASSEQQGSYNEQFF
CDR3 DNA: TGTGCCAGCAGTGAACAACAGGGAAGCTACAATGAGCAGTTCTTC
V gene: TRBV6-1
J gene: TRBJ2-1
D gene: -
clone size: -

CDR3 protein: CASTRTGGRNEQFF
CDR3 DNA: TGTGCCAGCACCAGGACAGGGGGAAGGAATGAGCAGTTCTTC
V gene: TRBV6-5
J gene: TRBJ2-1
D gene: TRBD1
clone size: -

CDR3 protein: CASRGGTTNNSPLHF
CDR3 DNA: TGTGCCAGCAGGGGAGGGACAACAAATAATTCACCCCTCCACTTT
V gene: TRBV28
J gene: TRBJ1-6
D gene: -
clone size: -

CDR3 protein: CASSLDREFVNEQFF
CDR3 DNA: TGCGCCAGCAGCTTGGACAGGGAATTCGTCAATGAGCAGTTCTTC
V gene: TRBV5-1
J gene: TRBJ2-1
D gene: -
clone size: -

CDR3 protein: CASSYSSGTGGHF
CDR3 DNA: TGTGCCAGCAGTTATTCTTCCGGGACTGGGGGGCATTTT
V gene: TRBV6-5
J gene: TRBJ2-3
D gene: -
clone size: -

CDR3 protein: CASSQDIGELSGNTIYF
CDR3 DNA: TGTGCCAGCAGCCAAGATATAGGGGAACTCTCTGGAAACACCATATATTTT
V gene: TRBV3-1/TRBV3-2
J gene: TRBJ1-3
D gene: -
clone size: few

CDR3 protein: CASSLGVAGNQPQHF
CDR3 DNA: TGTGCCAGCAGCTTAGGAGTGGCAGGGAATCAGCCCCAGCATTTT
V gene: TRBV7-2
J gene: TRBJ1-5
D gene: -
clone size: -

CDR3 protein: CASSSDAGEQYF
CDR3 DNA: TGTGCCAGCTCGTCGGATGCAGGCGAGCAGTACTTC
V gene: TRBV18
J gene: TRBJ2-7
D gene: -
clone size: -

CDR3 protein: CASSTGRGEETQYF
CDR3 DNA: TGCGCCAGCAGCACCGGGAGGGGTGAAGAGACCCAGTACTTC
V gene: TRBV5-1
J gene: TRBJ2-5
D gene: TRBD2
clone size: once

CDR3 protein: CASRWGQVYNSPLHF
CDR3 DNA: TGTGCCAGCAGGTGGGGACAGGTGTATAATTCACCCCTCCACTTT
V gene: TRBV27
J gene: TRBJ1-6
D gene: TRBD1
clone size: few

CDR3 protein: CASKKRAPGAEAFF
CDR3 DNA: TGTGCCAGCAAAAAGCGGGCCCCAGGGGCTGAAGCTTTCTTT
V gene: TRBV27
J gene: TRBJ1-1
D gene: -
clone size: -

CDR3 protein: CASSLELAGAGEQFF
CDR3 DNA: TGTGCCAGCAGCTTAGAACTAGCGGGAGCGGGTGAGCAGTTCTTC
V gene: TRBV7-6
J gene: TRBJ2-1
D gene: TRBD2
clone size: once

CDR3 protein: CSAKVNYEQYF
CDR3 DNA: TGCAGTGCTAAAGTAAACTACGAGCAGTACTTC
V gene: TRBV20-1
J gene: TRBJ2-7
D gene: -
clone size: once

CDR3 protein: CASSSKGRIGSPLHF
CDR3 DNA: TGTGCCAGCAGTTCGAAAGGGAGAATAGGTTCACCCCTCCACTTT
V gene: TRBV6-5
J gene: TRBJ1-6
D gene: -
clone size: -

CDR3 protein: CASSYFGNTGELFF
CDR3 DNA: TGTGCCAGCAGTTATTTCGGGAACACCGGGGAGCTGTTTTTT
V gene: TRBV27
J gene: TRBJ2-2
D gene: -
clone size: -

CDR3 protein: CASSPQFSWFLEQFF
CDR3 DNA: TGTGCCAGCAGCCCCCAGTTTTCGTGGTTCCTTGAGCAGTTCTTC
V gene: TRBV4-2
J gene: TRBJ2-1
D gene: -
clone size: -

CDR3 protein: CASSLVGLAGETQYF
CDR3 DNA: TGTGCCAGCAGCTTAGTAGGACTAGCGGGGGAGACCCAGTACTTC
V gene: TRBV7-9
J gene: TRBJ2-5
D gene: TRBD2
clone size: -

CDR3 protein: CASSLGLWNEQFF
CDR3 DNA: TGTGCCAGCAGTTTAGGTCTCTGGAATGAGCAGTTCTTC
V gene: TRBV27
J gene: TRBJ2-1
D gene: -
clone size: -

CDR3 protein: CASSRGIVGRSTDTQYF
CDR3 DNA: TGTGCCAGTAGTAGGGGGATAGTTGGACGTAGCACAGATACGCAGTATTTT
V gene: TRBV19
J gene: TRBJ2-3
D gene: -
clone size: -

CDR3 protein: CASSLGTHYGYTF
CDR3 DNA: TGTGCCAGCAGTTTAGGGACTCACTATGGCTACACCTTC
V gene: TRBV12-3/TRBV12-4
J gene: TRBJ1-2
D gene: -
clone size: -

CDR3 protein: CASSLAGRTRSEAFF
CDR3 DNA: TGCGCCAGCAGCTTGGCAGGTAGGACCAGGTCTGAAGCTTTCTTT
V gene: TRBV5-1
J gene: TRBJ1-1
D gene: -
clone size: -

CDR3 protein: CASSLVGQGFQETQYF
CDR3 DNA: TGCGCCAGCAGCTTGGTGGGACAGGGATTCCAAGAGACCCAGTACTTC
V gene: TRBV5-1
J gene: TRBJ2-5
D gene: TRBD1
clone size: -

CDR3 protein: CASSLGRAYEQYF
CDR3 DNA: TGTGCCAGCAGCCTGGGGAGGGCCTACGAGCAGTACTTC
V gene: TRBV3-1/TRBV3-2
J gene: TRBJ2-7
D gene: TRBD2
clone size: -

CDR3 protein: CAWTGSGSGELFF
CDR3 DNA: TGTGCCTGGACTGGGAGCGGGTCCGGGGAGCTGTTTTTT
V gene: TRBV30
J gene: TRBJ2-2
D gene: -
clone size: -

CDR3 protein: CSVGPGGSGANVLTF
CDR3 DNA: TGCAGCGTTGGGCCTGGGGGCTCCGGGGCCAACGTCCTGACTTTC
V gene: TRBV29-1
J gene: TRBJ2-6
D gene: -
clone size: once

CDR3 protein: CASSFSSGSVEQYF
CDR3 DNA: TGTGCCAGCAGCTTTAGTAGCGGGAGCGTAGAGCAGTACTTC
V gene: TRBV11-2
J gene: TRBJ2-7
D gene: TRBD2
clone size: -

CDR3 protein: CASSPTGGWNTEAFF
CDR3 DNA: TGTGCCAGCAGCCCCACAGGGGGCTGGAACACTGAAGCTTTCTTT
V gene: TRBV6-5
J gene: TRBJ1-1
D gene: TRBD1
clone size: once

CDR3 protein: CASSVGGPQHF
CDR3 DNA: TGTGCCAGCAGCGTAGGGGGTCCCCAGCATTTT
V gene: TRBV2
J gene: TRBJ1-5
D gene: -
clone size: -

CDR3 protein: CASSPGAYTGELFF
CDR3 DNA: TGTGCCAGCAGTCCAGGGGCGTACACCGGGGAGCTGTTTTTT
V gene: TRBV28
J gene: TRBJ2-2
D gene: -
clone size: -

CDR3 protein: CASSYRVASGQETQYF
CDR3 DNA: TGTGCCAGCAGCTACAGAGTGGCTAGCGGGCAAGAGACCCAGTACTTC
V gene: TRBV9
J gene: TRBJ2-5
D gene: TRBD2
clone size: once

CDR3 protein: CASSLSLNTEAFF
CDR3 DNA: TGTGCCAGCAGTTTATCCTTGAACACTGAAGCTTTCTTT
V gene: TRBV12-3/TRBV12-4
J gene: TRBJ1-1
D gene: -
clone size: -

CDR3 protein: CASSQERIAGVSGEQFF
CDR3 DNA: TGTGCCAGCAGCCAAGAGAGGATAGCGGGAGTTTCAGGTGAGCAGTTCTTC
V gene: TRBV3-1/TRBV3-2
J gene: TRBJ2-1
D gene: TRBD2
clone size: -

CDR3 protein: CASSALSGANVLTF
CDR3 DNA: TGCGCCAGCAGCGCCCTCTCTGGGGCCAACGTCCTGACTTTC
V gene: TRBV5-1
J gene: TRBJ2-6
D gene: -
clone size: -

CDR3 protein: CASSQPRTRRTGELFF
CDR3 DNA: TGTGCCAGCAGCCAACCCCGGACTAGACGCACCGGGGAGCTGTTTTTT
V gene: TRBV11-2
J gene: TRBJ2-2
D gene: TRBD2
clone size: few

CDR3 protein: CASSSSGVPNRYTF
CDR3 DNA: TGTGCCAGCAGCTCCTCCGGGGTCCCTAATCGCTACACCTTC
V gene: TRBV5-4
J gene: TRBJ1-2
D gene: -
clone size: -

CDR3 protein: CASSPPADSEKLFF
CDR3 DNA: TGTGCCAGCTCACCCCCGGCGGACTCGGAAAAACTGTTTTTT
V gene: TRBV18
J gene: TRBJ1-4
D gene: -
clone size: -

CDR3 protein: CASSLGPQGVHTF
CDR3 DNA: TGCGCCAGCAGCTTGGGGCCACAGGGGGTACACACCTTC
V gene: TRBV5-1
J gene: TRBJ1-2
D gene: TRBD1
clone size: many

CDR3 protein: CASRYSGTSTYEQYF
CDR3 DNA: TGTGCCAGCCGTTACTCCGGGACTAGTACCTACGAGCAGTACTTC
V gene: TRBV7-2
J gene: TRBJ2-7
D gene: TRBD2
clone size: -

CDR3 protein: CASSPVGSGRNEQFF
CDR3 DNA: TGCGCCAGCAGCCCTGTTGGTTCAGGGAGGAATGAGCAGTTCTTC
V gene: TRBV5-1
J gene: TRBJ2-1
D gene: -
clone size: -